This entry is about one TCR beta chain. Its antigen is not known. Germline V gene data show CDR1 as MNHNS and CDR2 as SASEGT. The CDR3 covers 14 residues. The ends were cut back, 0 bases at V and 0 bases at J, with 6 bases in the middle. This record comes from a study of shared clonotypes between healthy human individuals. Points from the study as a whole: A handful of donors shared approximately 5% of their naive CD4 clonotypes.

The data were produced by immunoSEQ multiplex PCR, yet TCRdb's version contains in-frame clones alone and is incomplete. The data contain 660,000 or so clones, 90% to 97% of them seen just once; the ten biggest clones take up 0.095% to 0.13%. Only CD45RO-negative cells positively selected for CCR7 counted as naive CD8 cells, so terminally differentiated effector memory CD45RA+ cells were excluded. The specimen sequenced was naive CD8+ T cells sorted from blood. J is TRBJ2-7 and V is TRBV6-1, with D perhaps TRBD1 (5 bases). The sequence came from a woman aged 30 to 39 in good health. The CDR3 is CASSEAGASYEQYF. DNA of the CDR3: TGTGCCAGCAGTGAAGCAGGGGCCTCCTACGAGCAGTACTTC.